Following are 18 T cell receptor beta chains from one sample sequenced in a study of cytomegalovirus exposure and HLA in healthy donors. In the PCR, 60 Vbeta and 13 Jbeta primers were used. The repertoire was sequenced with immunoSEQ multiplex PCR; TCRdb's copy has only in-frame clones and lacks some. This repertoire shows about 31,000 clones, 40% to 50% found once; its top ten account for 2%. The sequenced material came from PBMCs. The receptors were sampled from a woman aged 45-60 years in good health and CMV-seronegative.

The chain combines TRBV6-6 with TRBJ1-5; a possible D gene is TRBD1 (5 bases). There are 13 residues in the CDR3. Germline lookup yields CDR1 MNHNY and CDR2 SVGAGI (reference sequence). Trimming pared 7 bases from V and 4 bases from J, leaving 11 bases between. The DNA for the CDR3 is TGTGCCAGCACCTTACGGGGGAATCAGCCCCAGCATTTT. This sequence encodes CASTLRGNQPQHF.

J is TRBJ2-2 and V is TRBV28, with 11 nucleotides matching TRBD2. CDR3 length: 19 residues. The trim removed 4 bases at V and 0 bases at J, leaving 10 bases unmatched. Germline V gives CDR1 MDHEN, CDR2 SYDVKM. DNA of the CDR3: TGTGCCAGCAGTTCGATAGCGGGAGGGCCTTTCGCGAACACCGGGGAGCTGTTTTTT. It encodes CASSSIAGGPFANTGELFF.

This clone turned up a few times. This chain uses TRBV13 with TRBJ1-2; 8 nucleotides align to TRBD1. The CDR3 is 13 residues long. The V gene end was trimmed by 3 bases and the J gene end by 7 bases; junction bases not matched to a gene: 4. Germline CDR1 PRHDT, CDR2 FYEKMQ (reference sequence). The CDR3 sequence: CASSLRQGSGYTF. As DNA, the CDR3 is TGTGCCAGCAGCTTGCGACAGGGGTCTGGCTACACCTTC.

In this sample, this clone turned up a few times. The chain is built from TRBV19 and TRBJ2-7, with 9 bases aligning to TRBD1. With 4 bases clipped from V and 1 base from J, the junction kept 8 bases outside the gene matches. The CDR3 totals 16 residues. In germline, CDR1 is LNHDA, CDR2 SQIVND (reference sequence). CDR3 DNA: TGTGCCAGTAGTACCCCCCGGACAGGGGCGTCCTACGAGCAGTACTTC. It encodes CASSTPRTGASYEQYF. Complete variable domain (other parts from reference TRBV19 and TRBJ2-7): DGGITQSPKYLFRKEGQNVTLSCEQNLNHDAMYWYRQDPGQGLRLIYYSQIVNDFQKGDIAEGYSVSREKKESFPLTVTSAQKNPTAFYLCASSTPRTGASYEQYFGPGTRLTVT.

The rearrangement uses TRBV6-5 and TRBJ2-7, with TRBD1 identical over 8 bases. There are 16 residues in the CDR3. Per the germline V gene, CDR1 is MNHEY and CDR2 is SVGAGI. The V and J ends lost 2 bases and 5 bases, in that order; junction bases with no gene match: 11. This CDR3 is CASSYPCQDRDHEQYF. The DNA for the CDR3 is TGTGCCAGCAGTTACCCTTGTCAGGACAGGGACCACGAGCAGTACTTC.

This clone was seen more than once but under ten times. The J gene is TRBJ1-1, the V gene TRBV5-1, with D uncertain. Germline loops: CDR1 SGHRS, CDR2 YFSETQ. The length of the CDR3 is 16 residues. V lost 4 bases and J 3 bases, leaving 19 bases between the germline ends. The CDR3 loop reads CASSPEVGFGDTEAFF. CDR3 nucleotide sequence: TGCGCCAGCAGCCCTGAGGTGGGCTTCGGGGACACTGAAGCTTTCTTT.

This clone has just a few counts. The chain joins TRBV5-4 to TRBJ1-1; TRBD1 matches 9 bases. With V trimmed by 3 bases and J by 1 base, 4 bases remained unmatched. This CDR3 has 15 amino acids. The V gene's germline CDR1 is SGHNT and CDR2 YYREEE (reference sequence). The CDR3 nucleotides read TGTGCCAGCAGCTCGCCGGGACAGGGGAACACTGAAGCTTTCTTT. Translation gives CASSSPGQGNTEAFF. The whole variable domain, filled in from reference TRBV5-4 and TRBJ1-1, reads ETGVTQSPTHLIKTRGQQVTLRCSSQSGHNTVSWYQQALGQGPQFIFQYYREEENGRGNFPPRFSGLQFPNYSSELNVNALELDDSALYLCASSSPGQGNTEAFFGQGTRLTVV.

This chain joins TRBV5-1 and TRBJ2-5; 9 bases are shared with TRBD2. This CDR3 contains 15 residues. Germline V gene lookup returns CDR1 SGHRS and CDR2 YFSETQ. The V segment lost 0 bases and the J segment 5 bases; nucleotides outside the gene matches: 5. CDR3 residues: CASSLDSGRQETQYF. Written as DNA, the CDR3 is TGCGCCAGCAGCTTGGATAGCGGGAGACAGGAGACCCAGTACTTC. Full variable domain (rest looked up from reference TRBV5-1 and TRBJ2-5): KAGVTQTPRYLIKTRGQQVTLSCSPISGHRSVSWYQQTPGQGLQFLFEYFSETQRNKGNFPGRFSGRQFSNSRSEMNVSTLELGDSALYLCASSLDSGRQETQYFGPGTRLLVL.

The chain joins TRBV7-9 to TRBJ1-2, with D possibly being TRBD1 (5 bases). The V end lost 5 bases, the J end lost 4 bases, and 14 bases lay between the germline ends. Germline V CDR1 and CDR2: SEHNR, FQNEAQ (reference sequence). The CDR3 is 14 amino acids. The CDR3 loop reads CASSHLRGGYGYTF. CDR3 DNA sequence: TGTGCCAGCAGCCATTTGAGGGGAGGCTATGGCTACACCTTC.

The CDR3 coding sequence is TGTGCCAGCAGTGATATAAGGGACAGTGAAAAACTGTTTTTT. Amino acids: CASSDIRDSEKLFF. The chain employs TRBV6-1 and TRBJ1-4; 7 bases map to TRBD1. Germline V lookup: CDR1 MNHNS, CDR2 SASEGT. After removal of 3 bases from V and 7 bases from J, the junction contained 5 bases not matched to a gene. CDR3 length equals 14 residues.

This chain uses TRBV15 with TRBJ1-1; no clear D gene. Trimming stripped 2 bases from V and 5 bases from J, with 12 bases between. Germline CDR1 is LNHNV and CDR2 is YYDKDF (reference sequence). This CDR3 comprises 14 residues. In DNA, the CDR3 is TGTGCCACCAGCAGATCTGCGTCGGGAACTGAAGCTTTCTTT. This translates into CATSRSASGTEAFF.

The rearrangement joins TRBV5-1 to TRBJ2-1, with 8 bases lining up with TRBD2. The CDR3 has 14 amino acids. The V and J ends lost 4 bases and 6 bases, in that order; junction bases with no gene match: 6. CDR1 is SGHRS and CDR2 is YFSETQ in the germline V gene. The CDR3 reads CASSVGLASNEQFF. The CDR3 nucleotides read TGCGCCAGCAGCGTTGGACTAGCCTCCAATGAGCAGTTCTTC.

J is TRBJ1-2 and V is TRBV6-1; 8 positions match TRBD1. Germline V gene sequence: CDR1 MNHNS, CDR2 SASEGT. Losses at the gene ends were 3 bases for V and 7 bases for J; bases not matched to a gene: 4. The CDR3 length is 13 residues. The DNA for the CDR3 is TGTGCCAGCAGTGACAGGGGGCGTTCTGGCTACACCTTC. The encoded protein is CASSDRGRSGYTF.

V usage is TRBV29-1 and J usage is TRBJ2-5, with unresolved D. The V and J ends lost 3 bases and 5 bases respectively, with 10 bases between them. The CDR3 spans 12 residues. Germline CDR1 and CDR2: SQVTM and ANQGSEA. CDR3 sequence: CSVDASGETQYF. The CDR3 region has the DNA TGCAGCGTTGATGCCTCCGGGGAGACCCAGTACTTC.

V gene TRBV6-1 combines with J gene TRBJ2-1; 8 nucleotides agree with TRBD2. The length of the CDR3 is 17 residues. Looked up from germline, CDR1 is MNHNS and CDR2 is SASEGT. Trimming at V came to 3 bases and at J to 0 bases, leaving 7 bases not matched to a gene. CDR3 sequence (DNA): TGTGCCAGCAGTGACACGACTAGCGAGAGCTCCTACAATGAGCAGTTCTTC. It translates to CASSDTTSESSYNEQFF.

The chain employs TRBV19 and TRBJ2-5; weak D call: TRBD2 (7 bases). The V gene lost 7 bases and the J gene lost 3 bases, with 18 bases spanning the gap. CDR3 length: 15 amino acids. From germline, CDR1 is LNHDA and CDR2 SQIVND (reference sequence). CDR3 protein: CASKGVGRFEETQYF. Here the CDR3 DNA reads TGTGCCAGTAAGGGGGTCGGGAGGTTTGAAGAGACCCAGTACTTC.

The chain uses TRBV6-5 and TRBJ2-7; D perhaps matches TRBD2 (5 bases). V was clipped by 0 bases and J by 3 bases, with 6 bases between them. The germline V gene has CDR1 MNHEY and CDR2 SVGAGI. CDR3 length: 13 amino acids. CDR3 residues: CASSYSEGYEQYF. The CDR3 region has the DNA TGTGCCAGCAGTTACTCCGAGGGCTACGAGCAGTACTTC.

This clone came up a few times. The J gene is TRBJ2-1, the V gene TRBV6-1; the D gene is possibly TRBD2 (6 bases). The CDR3 spans 15 residues. Germline V gene data show CDR1 as MNHNS and CDR2 as SASEGT. The germline V and J ends were trimmed by 2 bases and 8 bases, with 16 bases remaining between them. In DNA form, the CDR3 reads TGTGCCAGCAGTGAAAGGCGGGGCCTCGCGGATGAGCAGTTCTTC. It is translated as CASSERRGLADEQFF.